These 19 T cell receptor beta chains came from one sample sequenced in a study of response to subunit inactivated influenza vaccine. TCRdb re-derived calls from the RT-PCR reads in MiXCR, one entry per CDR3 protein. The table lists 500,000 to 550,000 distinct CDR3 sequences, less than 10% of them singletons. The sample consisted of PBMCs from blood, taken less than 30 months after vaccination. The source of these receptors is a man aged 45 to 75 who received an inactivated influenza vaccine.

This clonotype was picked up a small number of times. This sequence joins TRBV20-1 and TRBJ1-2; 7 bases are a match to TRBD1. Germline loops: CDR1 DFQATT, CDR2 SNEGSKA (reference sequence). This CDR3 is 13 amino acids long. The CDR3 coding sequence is TGCAGACTCGGGACAGCAAGGTTCTATGGCTACACCTTC. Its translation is CRLGTARFYGYTF.

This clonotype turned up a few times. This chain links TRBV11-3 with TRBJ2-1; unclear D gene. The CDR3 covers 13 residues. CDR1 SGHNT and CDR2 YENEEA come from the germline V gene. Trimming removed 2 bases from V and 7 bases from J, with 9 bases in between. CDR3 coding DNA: TGTGCCAGCAGCTTAAGTACATTTAATGAGCAGTTCTTC. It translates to CASSLSTFNEQFF.

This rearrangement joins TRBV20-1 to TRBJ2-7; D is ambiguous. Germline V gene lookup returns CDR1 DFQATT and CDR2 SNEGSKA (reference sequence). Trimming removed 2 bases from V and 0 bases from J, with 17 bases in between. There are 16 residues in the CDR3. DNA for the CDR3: TGCAGTGCTAGATCATCGGGCACAGCGAGCTCCTACGAGCAGTACTTC. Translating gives CSARSSGTASSYEQYF.

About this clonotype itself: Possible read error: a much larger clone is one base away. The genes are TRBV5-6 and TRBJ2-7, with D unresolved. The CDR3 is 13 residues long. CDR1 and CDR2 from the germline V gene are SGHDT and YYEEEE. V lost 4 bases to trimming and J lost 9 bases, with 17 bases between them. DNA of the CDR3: TGTGCCAGCAGCCCCGGTCCCGGATTCCCGCAGTACTTC. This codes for CASSPGPGFPQYF.

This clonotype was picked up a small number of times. In nucleotides, the CDR3 is TGTGCCAGCAGCTCTCCCGGGAGGCACAATGAGCAGTTCTTC. Its translation: CASSSPGRHNEQFF. This chain connects TRBV7-3 to TRBJ2-1; 7 bases agree with TRBD2. The CDR3 consists of 14 residues. CDR1 and CDR2 (germline): SGHTA, FQGTGA. The J segment lost 5 bases and the V segment lost 4 bases, leaving 5 bases of the junction unmatched.

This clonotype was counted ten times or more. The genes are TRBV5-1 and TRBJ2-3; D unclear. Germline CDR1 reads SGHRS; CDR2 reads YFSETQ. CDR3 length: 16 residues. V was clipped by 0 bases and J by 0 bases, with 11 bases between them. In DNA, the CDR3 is TGCGCCAGCAGCTTGGGGAGTCGAGCTAGCACAGATACGCAGTATTTT. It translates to CASSLGSRASTDTQYF.

CDR3 nucleotides: TGCAGTGCTAGAGATATGGGCGGGGGGGCTATGTCAGATACGCAGTATTTT. Residues: CSARDMGGGAMSDTQYF. The chain couples TRBV20-1 to TRBJ2-3; 9 nucleotides align to TRBD2. The CDR3 contains 17 residues. Per germline, CDR1 DFQATT and CDR2 SNEGSKA (reference sequence). V gave up 0 bases and J gave up 4 bases; unmatched junction bases: 11.

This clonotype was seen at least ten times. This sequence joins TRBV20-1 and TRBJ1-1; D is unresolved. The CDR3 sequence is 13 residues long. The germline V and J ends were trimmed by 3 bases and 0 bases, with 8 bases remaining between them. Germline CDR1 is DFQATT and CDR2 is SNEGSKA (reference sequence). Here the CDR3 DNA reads TGCAGTGCTAGGGTCCCAATGAACACTGAAGCTTTCTTT. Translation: CSARVPMNTEAFF.

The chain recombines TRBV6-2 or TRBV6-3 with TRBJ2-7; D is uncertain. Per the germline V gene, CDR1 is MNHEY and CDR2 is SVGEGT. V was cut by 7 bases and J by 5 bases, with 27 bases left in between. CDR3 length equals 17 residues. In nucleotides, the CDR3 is TGTGCCAGCACCGCGACCTCACTCCCTGGCAGGAACCACGAGCAGTACTTC. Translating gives CASTATSLPGRNHEQYF.

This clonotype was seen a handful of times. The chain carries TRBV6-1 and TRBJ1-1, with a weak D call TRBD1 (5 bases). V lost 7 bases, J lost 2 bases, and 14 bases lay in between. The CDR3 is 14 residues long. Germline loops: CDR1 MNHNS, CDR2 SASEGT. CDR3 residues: CASTLNRGNTEAFF. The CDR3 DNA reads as TGTGCCAGCACCTTAAATAGGGGCAACACTGAAGCTTTCTTT.

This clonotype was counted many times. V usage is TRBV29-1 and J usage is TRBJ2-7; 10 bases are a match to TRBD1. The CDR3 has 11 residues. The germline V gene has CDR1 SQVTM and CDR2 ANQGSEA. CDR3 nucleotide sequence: TGCGCTGGGACAGGGGCCTACGAGCAGTACTTC. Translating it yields CAGTGAYEQYF.

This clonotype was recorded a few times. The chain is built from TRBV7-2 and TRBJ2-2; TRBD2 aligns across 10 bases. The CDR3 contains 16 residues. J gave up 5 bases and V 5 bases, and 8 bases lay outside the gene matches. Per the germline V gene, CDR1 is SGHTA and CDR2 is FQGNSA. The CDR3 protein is CASSALGLALTGELFF. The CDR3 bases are TGTGCCAGCAGCGCTCTGGGACTAGCGTTGACCGGGGAGCTGTTTTTT.

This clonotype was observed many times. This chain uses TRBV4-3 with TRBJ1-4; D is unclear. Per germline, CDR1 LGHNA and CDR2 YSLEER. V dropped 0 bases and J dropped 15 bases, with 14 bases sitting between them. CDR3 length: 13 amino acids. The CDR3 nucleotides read TGCGCCAGCAGCCAAGAACTGCGTGATCAGGTGTTTTTT. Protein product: CASSQELRDQVFF.

The CDR3 sequence is CASSSPLGSGETQYF. The CDR3 nucleotides read TGTGCCAGCAGCTCCCCCCTTGGGTCAGGGGAGACCCAGTACTTC. The chain links TRBV7-9 to TRBJ2-5; maybe TRBD1 (5 bases). The CDR3 extends over 15 amino acids. CDR1 SEHNR and CDR2 FQNEAQ come from the germline V gene (reference sequence). Trimming cost V 4 bases and J 5 bases, with 17 bases left between them.

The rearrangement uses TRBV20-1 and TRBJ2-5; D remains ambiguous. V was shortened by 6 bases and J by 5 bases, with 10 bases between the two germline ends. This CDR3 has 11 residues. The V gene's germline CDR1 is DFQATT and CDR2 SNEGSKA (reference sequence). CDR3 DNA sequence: TGCAGTGCCTCTACCTACGAGACCCAGTACTTC. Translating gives CSASTYETQYF.

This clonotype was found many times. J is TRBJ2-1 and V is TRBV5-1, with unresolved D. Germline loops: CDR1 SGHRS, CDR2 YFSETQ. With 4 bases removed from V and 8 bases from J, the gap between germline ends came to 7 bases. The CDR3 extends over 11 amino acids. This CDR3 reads CASSDQHEQFF. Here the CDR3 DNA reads TGCGCCAGCAGCGATCAGCATGAGCAGTTCTTC.

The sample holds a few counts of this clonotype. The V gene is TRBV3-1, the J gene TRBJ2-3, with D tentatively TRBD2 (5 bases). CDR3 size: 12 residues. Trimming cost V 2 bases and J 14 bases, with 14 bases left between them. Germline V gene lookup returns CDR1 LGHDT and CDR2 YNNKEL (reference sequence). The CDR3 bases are TGTGCCAGCAGCCAAACGGCAGGAGGAATGTATTTT. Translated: CASSQTAGGMYF.

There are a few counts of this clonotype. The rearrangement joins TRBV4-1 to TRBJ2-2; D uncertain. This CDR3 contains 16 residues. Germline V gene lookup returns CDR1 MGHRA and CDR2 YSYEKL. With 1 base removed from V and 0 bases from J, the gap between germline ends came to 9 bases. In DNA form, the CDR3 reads TGCGCCAGCAGCCAAGGGGCCATCCCGAACACCGGGGAGCTGTTTTTT. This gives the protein CASSQGAIPNTGELFF.

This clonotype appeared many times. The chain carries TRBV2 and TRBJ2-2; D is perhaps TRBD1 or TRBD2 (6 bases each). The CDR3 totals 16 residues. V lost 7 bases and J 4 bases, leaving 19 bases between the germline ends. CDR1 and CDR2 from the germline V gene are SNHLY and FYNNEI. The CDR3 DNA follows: TGTGCCAGCACCGGCTCGGGGGCTCCGAGCACCGGGGAGCTGTTTTTT. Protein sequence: CASTGSGAPSTGELFF.